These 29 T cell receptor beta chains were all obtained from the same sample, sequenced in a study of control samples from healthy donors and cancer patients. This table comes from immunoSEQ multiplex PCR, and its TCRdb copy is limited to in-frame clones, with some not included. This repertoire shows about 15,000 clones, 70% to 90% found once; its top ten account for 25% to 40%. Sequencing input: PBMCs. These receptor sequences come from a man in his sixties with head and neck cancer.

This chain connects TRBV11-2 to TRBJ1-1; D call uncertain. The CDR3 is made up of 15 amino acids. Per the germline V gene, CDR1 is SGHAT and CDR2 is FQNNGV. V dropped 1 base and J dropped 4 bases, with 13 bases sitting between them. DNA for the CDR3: TGTGCCAGCAGCTTAGTAGGAATGAGTGGCACTGAAGCTTTCTTT. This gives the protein CASSLVGMSGTEAFF. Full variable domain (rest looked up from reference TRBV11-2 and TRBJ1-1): EAGVAQSPRYKIIEKRQSVAFWCNPISGHATLYWYQQILGQGPKLLIQFQNNGVVDDSQLPKDRFSAERLKGVDSTLKIQPAKLEDSAVYLCASSLVGMSGTEAFFGQGTRLTVV.

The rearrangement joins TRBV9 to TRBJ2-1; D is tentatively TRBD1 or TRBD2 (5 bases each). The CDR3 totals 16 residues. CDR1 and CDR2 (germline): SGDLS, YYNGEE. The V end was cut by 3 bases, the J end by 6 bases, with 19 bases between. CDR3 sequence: CASSEVSGPSVNEQFF. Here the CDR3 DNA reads TGTGCCAGCAGCGAGGTGTCGGGGCCCTCGGTCAATGAGCAGTTCTTC.

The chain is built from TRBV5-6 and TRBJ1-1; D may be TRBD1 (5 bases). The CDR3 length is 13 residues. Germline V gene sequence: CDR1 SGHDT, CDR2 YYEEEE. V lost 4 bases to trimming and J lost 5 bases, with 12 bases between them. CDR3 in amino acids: CASSRPGGTEAFF. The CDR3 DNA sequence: TGTGCCAGCAGCCGGCCCGGGGGTACTGAAGCTTTCTTT. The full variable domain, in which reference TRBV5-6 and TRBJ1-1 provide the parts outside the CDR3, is DAGVTQSPTHLIKTRGQQVTLRCSPKSGHDTVSWYQQALGQGPQFIFQYYEEEERQRGNFPDRFSGHQFPNYSSELNVNALLLGDSALYLCASSRPGGTEAFFGQGTRLTVV.

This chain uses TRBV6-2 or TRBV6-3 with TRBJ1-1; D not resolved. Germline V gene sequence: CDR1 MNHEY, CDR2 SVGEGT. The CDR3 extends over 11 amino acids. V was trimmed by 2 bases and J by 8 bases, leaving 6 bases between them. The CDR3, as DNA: TGTGCCAGCAGTTACGTCTCCGAAGCTTTCTTT. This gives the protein CASSYVSEAFF.

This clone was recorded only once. As DNA, the CDR3 is TGTGCCAGCAGCCCCCGACAGGGAGAGAAAAACACCATATATTTT. Translated: CASSPRQGEKNTIYF. J is TRBJ1-3 and V is TRBV9; 7 bases fit TRBD1. Germline V CDR1 and CDR2: SGDLS, YYNGEE. V shed 4 bases and J 6 bases; nucleotides not matched to a gene: 10. The CDR3 is made up of 15 amino acids.

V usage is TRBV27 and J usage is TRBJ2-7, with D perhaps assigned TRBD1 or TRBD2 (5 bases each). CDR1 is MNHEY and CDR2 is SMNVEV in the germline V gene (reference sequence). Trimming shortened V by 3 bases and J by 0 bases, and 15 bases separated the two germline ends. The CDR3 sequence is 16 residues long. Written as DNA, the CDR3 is TGTGCCAGCAGTTTGTTTGTCGGGACGTCCTCCTACGAGCAGTACTTC. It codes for CASSLFVGTSSYEQYF.

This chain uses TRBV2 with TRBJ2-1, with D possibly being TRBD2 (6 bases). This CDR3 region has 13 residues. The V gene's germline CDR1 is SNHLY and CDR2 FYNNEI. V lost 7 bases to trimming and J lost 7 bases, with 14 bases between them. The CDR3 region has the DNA TGTGCCAGCACTCCGGGGGATCGGAATGAGCAGTTCTTC. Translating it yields CASTPGDRNEQFF.

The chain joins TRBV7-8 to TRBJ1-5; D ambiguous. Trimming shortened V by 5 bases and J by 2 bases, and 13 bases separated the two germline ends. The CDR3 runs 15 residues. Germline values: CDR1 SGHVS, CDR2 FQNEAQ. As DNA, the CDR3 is TGTGCCAGCAGCCCCGAGATCGGGGGCAATCAGCCCCAGCATTTT. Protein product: CASSPEIGGNQPQHF.

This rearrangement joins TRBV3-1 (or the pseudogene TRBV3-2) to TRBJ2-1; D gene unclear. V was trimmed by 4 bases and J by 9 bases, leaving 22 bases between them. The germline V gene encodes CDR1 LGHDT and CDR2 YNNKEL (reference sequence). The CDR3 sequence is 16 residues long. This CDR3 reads CASSPPGGLTWGEQFF. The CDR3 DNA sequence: TGTGCCAGCAGCCCCCCGGGCGGCCTTACATGGGGTGAGCAGTTCTTC.

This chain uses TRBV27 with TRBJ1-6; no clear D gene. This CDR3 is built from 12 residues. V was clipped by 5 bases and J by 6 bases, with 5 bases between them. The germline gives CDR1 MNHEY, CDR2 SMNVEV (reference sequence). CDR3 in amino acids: CASSPFNSPLHF. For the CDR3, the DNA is TGTGCCAGCAGTCCTTTTAATTCACCCCTCCACTTT.

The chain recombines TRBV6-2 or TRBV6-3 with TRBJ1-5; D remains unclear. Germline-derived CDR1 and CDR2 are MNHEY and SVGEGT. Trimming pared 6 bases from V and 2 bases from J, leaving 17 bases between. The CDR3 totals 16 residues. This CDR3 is CASSRSPEGRNQPQHF. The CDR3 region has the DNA TGTGCCAGCAGCCGCTCCCCCGAGGGCCGCAATCAGCCCCAGCATTTT.

The CDR3: CASSGRDRANSPLHF. CDR3 DNA: TGTGCCAGCAGCGGCCGGGACAGGGCCAATTCACCCCTCCACTTT. The gene calls are TRBV7-9 and TRBJ1-6, with 9 nucleotides matching TRBD1. V lost 5 bases, J lost 7 bases, and 6 bases stayed unmatched. This CDR3 is 15 amino acids long. Germline values: CDR1 SEHNR, CDR2 FQNEAQ (reference sequence).

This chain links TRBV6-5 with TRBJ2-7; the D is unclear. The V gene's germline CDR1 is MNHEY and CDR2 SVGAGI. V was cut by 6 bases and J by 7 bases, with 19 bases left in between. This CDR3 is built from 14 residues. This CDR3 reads CASSVDGPLPEQYF. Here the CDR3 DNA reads TGTGCCAGCAGCGTCGACGGACCCCTACCAGAGCAGTACTTC.

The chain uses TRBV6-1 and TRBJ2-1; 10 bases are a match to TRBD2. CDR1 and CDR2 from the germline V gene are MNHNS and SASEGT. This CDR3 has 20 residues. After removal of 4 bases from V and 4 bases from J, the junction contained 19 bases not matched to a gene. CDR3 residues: CASSAKYPSGGTSGYNEQFF. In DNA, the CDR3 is TGTGCCAGCAGTGCAAAATACCCTAGCGGGGGAACCTCGGGATACAATGAGCAGTTCTTC.

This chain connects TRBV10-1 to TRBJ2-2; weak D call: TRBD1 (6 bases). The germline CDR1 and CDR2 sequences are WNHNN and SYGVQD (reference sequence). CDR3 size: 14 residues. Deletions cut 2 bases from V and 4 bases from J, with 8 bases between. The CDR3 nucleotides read TGCGCCAGCAGTGAGAGGGGGTTCACCGGGGAGCTGTTTTTT. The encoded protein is CASSERGFTGELFF.

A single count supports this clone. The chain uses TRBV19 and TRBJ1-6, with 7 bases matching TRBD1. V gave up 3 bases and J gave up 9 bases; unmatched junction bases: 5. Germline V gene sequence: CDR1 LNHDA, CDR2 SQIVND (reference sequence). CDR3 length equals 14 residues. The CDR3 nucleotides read TGTGCCAGTAGTATCGGAAGGGGGCTTTCACCCCTCCACTTT. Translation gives CASSIGRGLSPLHF.

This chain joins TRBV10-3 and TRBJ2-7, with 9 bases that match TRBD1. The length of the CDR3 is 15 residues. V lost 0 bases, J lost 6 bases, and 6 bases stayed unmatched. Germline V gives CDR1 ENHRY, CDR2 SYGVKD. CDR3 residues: CAISESGQGTGEQYF. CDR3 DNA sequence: TGTGCCATCAGTGAGTCGGGACAGGGAACGGGCGAGCAGTACTTC.

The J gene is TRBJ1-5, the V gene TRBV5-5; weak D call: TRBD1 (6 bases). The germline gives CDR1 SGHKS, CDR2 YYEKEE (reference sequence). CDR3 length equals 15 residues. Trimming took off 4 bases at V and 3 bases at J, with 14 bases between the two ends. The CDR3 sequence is CASSPMGGSNQPQHF. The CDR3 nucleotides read TGTGCCAGCAGCCCCATGGGGGGCTCCAATCAGCCCCAGCATTTT. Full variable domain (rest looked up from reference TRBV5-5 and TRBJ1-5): DAGVTQSPTHLIKTRGQQVTLRCSPISGHKSVSWYQQVLGQGPQFIFQYYEKEERGRGNFPDRFSARQFPNYSSELNVNALLLGDSALYLCASSPMGGSNQPQHFGDGTRLSIL.

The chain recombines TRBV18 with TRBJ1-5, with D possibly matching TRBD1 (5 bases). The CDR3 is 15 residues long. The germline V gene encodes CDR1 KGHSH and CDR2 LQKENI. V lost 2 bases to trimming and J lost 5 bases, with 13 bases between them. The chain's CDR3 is CASSPSGGEHQPQHF. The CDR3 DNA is TGTGCCAGCTCACCATCGGGGGGTGAGCATCAGCCCCAGCATTTT.

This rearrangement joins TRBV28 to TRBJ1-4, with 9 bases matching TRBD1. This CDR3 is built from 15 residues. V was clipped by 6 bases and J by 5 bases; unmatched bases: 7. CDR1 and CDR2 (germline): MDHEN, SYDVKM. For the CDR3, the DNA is TGTGCCAGCAGGGCTGGGACAGGGCGGAATGAAAAACTGTTTTTT. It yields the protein CASRAGTGRNEKLFF.

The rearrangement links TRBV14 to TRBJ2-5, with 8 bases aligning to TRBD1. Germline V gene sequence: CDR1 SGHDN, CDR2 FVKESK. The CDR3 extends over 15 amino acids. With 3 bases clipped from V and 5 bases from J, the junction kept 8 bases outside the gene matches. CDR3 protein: CASSQLQGVKETQYF. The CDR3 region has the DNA TGTGCCAGCAGCCAGTTACAGGGGGTAAAGGAGACCCAGTACTTC.

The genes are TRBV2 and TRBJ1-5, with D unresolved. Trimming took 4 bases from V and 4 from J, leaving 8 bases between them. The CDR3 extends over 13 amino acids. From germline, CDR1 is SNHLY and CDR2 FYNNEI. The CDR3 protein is CASSVDGNQPQHF. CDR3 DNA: TGTGCCAGCAGTGTCGACGGGAATCAGCCCCAGCATTTT.

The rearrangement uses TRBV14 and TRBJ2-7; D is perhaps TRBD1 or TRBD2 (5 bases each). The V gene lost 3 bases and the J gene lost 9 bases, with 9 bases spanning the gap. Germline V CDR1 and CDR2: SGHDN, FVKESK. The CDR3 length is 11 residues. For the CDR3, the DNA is TGTGCCAGCAGCCACGGGGCGGGGCAGTACTTC. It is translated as CASSHGAGQYF.

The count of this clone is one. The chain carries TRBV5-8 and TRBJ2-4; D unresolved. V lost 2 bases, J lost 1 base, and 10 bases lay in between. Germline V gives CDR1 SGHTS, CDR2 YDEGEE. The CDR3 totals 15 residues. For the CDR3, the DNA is TGTGCCAGCAGCTTCCGCGATGGGGCCAAAAACATTCAGTACTTC. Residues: CASSFRDGAKNIQYF.

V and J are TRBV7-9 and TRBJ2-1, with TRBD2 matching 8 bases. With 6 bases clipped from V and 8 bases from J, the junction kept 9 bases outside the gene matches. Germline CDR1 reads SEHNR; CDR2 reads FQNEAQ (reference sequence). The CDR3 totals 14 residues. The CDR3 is CASRPGLDIDEQFF. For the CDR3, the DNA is TGTGCCAGCAGACCGGGACTAGATATCGATGAGCAGTTCTTC.

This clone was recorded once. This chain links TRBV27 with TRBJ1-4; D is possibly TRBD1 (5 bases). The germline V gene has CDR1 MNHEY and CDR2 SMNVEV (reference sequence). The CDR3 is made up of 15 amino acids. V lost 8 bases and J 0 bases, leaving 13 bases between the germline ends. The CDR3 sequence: CASGPDSATNEKLFF. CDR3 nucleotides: TGTGCCAGCGGCCCTGACAGTGCAACTAATGAAAAACTGTTTTTT.

The CDR3 loop reads CASSSPGGWTQYF. The CDR3 DNA sequence: TGTGCCAGCAGCTCCCCCGGGGGCTGGACGCAGTATTTT. This rearrangement joins TRBV12-3 or TRBV12-4 to TRBJ2-3; D may be TRBD1 or TRBD2 (6 bases each). The CDR3 contains 13 residues. V was pared by 6 bases and J by 9 bases, with 16 bases between.

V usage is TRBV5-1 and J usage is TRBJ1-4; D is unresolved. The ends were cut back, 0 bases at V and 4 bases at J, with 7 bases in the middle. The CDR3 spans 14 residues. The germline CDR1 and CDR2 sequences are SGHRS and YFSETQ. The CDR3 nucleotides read TGCGCCAGCAGCTTGGAACAAAGTAATGAAAAACTGTTTTTT. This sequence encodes CASSLEQSNEKLFF.

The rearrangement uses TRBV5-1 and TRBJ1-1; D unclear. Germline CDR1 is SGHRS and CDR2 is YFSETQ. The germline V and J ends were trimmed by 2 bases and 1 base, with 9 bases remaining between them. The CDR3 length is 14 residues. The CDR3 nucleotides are TGCGCCAGCAGCTTCGCACCCGCGAACACTGAAGCTTTCTTT. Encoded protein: CASSFAPANTEAFF.